The rows below give T cell receptor beta chains drawn from one sample of a study of blood T cells in healthy people across ages. Each CDR3 protein is one row after TCRdb ran MiXCR on the 5' RACE reads. The sample holds over a million distinct CDR3 sequences, 20% to 25% seen once. This same sample was also taken into another study, of T cells of mothers and their children.

The sample consisted of blood. The receptors come from a girl aged 2 to 10 in good health. Each CDR3 is given with its conserved first and last residue. The order of the fields is D gene, V gene, clone size, J gene, CDR3 DNA, CDR3 protein. A D gene is named only where the DNA matches it firmly. The size field is filled for only some rows; it gives once, few, many or a size class.

d_gene: TRBD2
v_gene: TRBV5-1
abundance: few
j_gene: TRBJ2-1
CDR3nt: TGCGCCAGCACGGACACCGGGAGGGGTGTGAATGAGCAGTTCTTC
CDR3aa: CASTDTGRGVNEQFF

d_gene: TRBD1
v_gene: TRBV12-3/TRBV12-4
abundance: NA
j_gene: TRBJ1-3
CDR3nt: TGTGCCAGCAGTTTCGGGCAGGGGGACACCATATATTTT
CDR3aa: CASSFGQGDTIYF

d_gene: NA
v_gene: TRBV6-1
abundance: NA
j_gene: TRBJ1-1
CDR3nt: TGTGCCAGCAGACTTAACAGGGAAAACACTGAAGCTTTCTTT
CDR3aa: CASRLNRENTEAFF

d_gene: NA
v_gene: TRBV29-1
abundance: NA
j_gene: TRBJ1-2
CDR3nt: TGCAGCGTGATACAGGAGTCGACCGTTGGGGGCTACACCTTC
CDR3aa: CSVIQESTVGGYTF

d_gene: NA
v_gene: TRBV5-1
abundance: few
j_gene: TRBJ2-5
CDR3nt: TGCGCCAGCAGCGTTGGGGGTATAGAGACCCAGTACTTC
CDR3aa: CASSVGGIETQYF

d_gene: NA
v_gene: TRBV28
abundance: NA
j_gene: TRBJ1-6
CDR3nt: TGTGCCAGCATGACAGGCTCAATTTTCTATAATAATTCACCCCTCCACTTT
CDR3aa: CASMTGSIFYNNSPLHF

d_gene: TRBD1
v_gene: TRBV28
abundance: NA
j_gene: TRBJ2-3
CDR3nt: TGTGCCAGCAGTTTCGTCTCGCTGGACAGGGGATGGGCAGATACGCAGTATTTT
CDR3aa: CASSFVSLDRGWADTQYF

d_gene: TRBD2
v_gene: TRBV28
abundance: NA
j_gene: TRBJ2-1
CDR3nt: TGTGCCAGCAGGCACCCACTAGCGGGAGGGTACGAGCAGTTCTTC
CDR3aa: CASRHPLAGGYEQFF

d_gene: NA
v_gene: TRBV7-2
abundance: NA
j_gene: TRBJ1-3
CDR3nt: TGTGCCAGCAGCTTAGGTGCCTTTGGGAGTGGCACCATATATTTT
CDR3aa: CASSLGAFGSGTIYF

d_gene: TRBD1
v_gene: TRBV7-8
abundance: many
j_gene: TRBJ2-7
CDR3nt: TGTGCCAGCAGCCCCCGGGACAGGGGGTACGAGCAGTACTTC
CDR3aa: CASSPRDRGYEQYF

d_gene: NA
v_gene: TRBV29-1
abundance: few
j_gene: TRBJ2-1
CDR3nt: TGCAGCGTTGATAAGCGCTATGAGCAGTTCTTC
CDR3aa: CSVDKRYEQFF

d_gene: NA
v_gene: TRBV28
abundance: few
j_gene: TRBJ2-5
CDR3nt: TGTGCCAGCACCCCAACCTGGGGAGAGACCCAGTACTTC
CDR3aa: CASTPTWGETQYF

d_gene: TRBD1
v_gene: TRBV29-1
abundance: NA
j_gene: TRBJ2-7
CDR3nt: TGCAGCGTTGAAGTTTGGACAGGGGGCCACGAGCAGTACTTC
CDR3aa: CSVEVWTGGHEQYF

d_gene: NA
v_gene: TRBV28
abundance: few
j_gene: TRBJ2-7
CDR3nt: TGTGCCAGCAGGCAACATAAGACCAACGAGCAGTACTTC
CDR3aa: CASRQHKTNEQYF

d_gene: NA
v_gene: TRBV7-2
abundance: few
j_gene: TRBJ2-3
CDR3nt: TGTGCCAGCACCCCTGGGACGCTCACAGATACGCAGTATTTT
CDR3aa: CASTPGTLTDTQYF

d_gene: NA
v_gene: TRBV28
abundance: NA
j_gene: TRBJ1-5
CDR3nt: TGTGCCAGCAGCTTAGGGACATCCGGCAATCAGCCCCAGCATTTT
CDR3aa: CASSLGTSGNQPQHF

d_gene: TRBD2
v_gene: TRBV11-2
abundance: few
j_gene: TRBJ2-7
CDR3nt: TGTGCCAGCAGCCGGGGGGAGGCCTACGAGCAGTACTTC
CDR3aa: CASSRGEAYEQYF

d_gene: NA
v_gene: TRBV12-3/TRBV12-4
abundance: NA
j_gene: TRBJ1-2
CDR3nt: TGTGCCAGCACTATCAGAACCTATGGCTACACCTTC
CDR3aa: CASTIRTYGYTF

d_gene: NA
v_gene: TRBV19
abundance: NA
j_gene: TRBJ2-7
CDR3nt: TGTGCCAGTAGTGCCGAACCAGGGGAAGTCCCCTACGAGCAGTACTTC
CDR3aa: CASSAEPGEVPYEQYF

d_gene: NA
v_gene: TRBV25-1
abundance: NA
j_gene: TRBJ1-2
CDR3nt: TGTGCCAGCAGTGAAGGCCACGTCTATGGCTACACCTTC
CDR3aa: CASSEGHVYGYTF

d_gene: TRBD2
v_gene: TRBV7-6
abundance: NA
j_gene: TRBJ2-5
CDR3nt: TGTGCCAGCAGCCCAATTAGTGGGCTAGCGGGGCACTCGGAGCAGTACTTC
CDR3aa: CASSPISGLAGHSEQYF

d_gene: TRBD1
v_gene: TRBV29-1
abundance: NA
j_gene: TRBJ2-7
CDR3nt: TGCAGCGTTCAGGGACAGGGGATCTCCTACGAGCAATACTTC
CDR3aa: CSVQGQGISYEQYF

d_gene: NA
v_gene: TRBV3-1
abundance: few
j_gene: TRBJ2-1
CDR3nt: TGTGCCAGCAGCCAAGATCCAGGGTTGGGGGACAATGAGCAGTTCTTC
CDR3aa: CASSQDPGLGDNEQFF

d_gene: TRBD1
v_gene: TRBV7-2
abundance: NA
j_gene: TRBJ1-2
CDR3nt: TGTGCCAGCAAACAGGGGGCGCCTAACTATGGCTACACCTTC
CDR3aa: CASKQGAPNYGYTF

d_gene: NA
v_gene: TRBV7-3
abundance: NA
j_gene: TRBJ2-7
CDR3nt: TGTGCCAGCAGCCTTAGAGGAGAGATTGACTACGAGCAGTACTTC
CDR3aa: CASSLRGEIDYEQYF

d_gene: NA
v_gene: TRBV29-1
abundance: few
j_gene: TRBJ2-3
CDR3nt: TGCAGCGCCCGAGCCACCGGCACAGATACGCAGTATTTT
CDR3aa: CSARATGTDTQYF

d_gene: TRBD1
v_gene: TRBV29-1
abundance: NA
j_gene: TRBJ1-1
CDR3nt: TGCAGCGTTGAGTGGTGGGACAGGGTATTCGCTGAAGCTTTCTTT
CDR3aa: CSVEWWDRVFAEAFF

d_gene: TRBD1
v_gene: TRBV29-1
abundance: NA
j_gene: TRBJ2-1
CDR3nt: TGCAGCGTCGGGGCTGAGGGACAGGCCACCTACAATGAGCAGTTCTTC
CDR3aa: CSVGAEGQATYNEQFF

d_gene: NA
v_gene: TRBV29-1
abundance: few
j_gene: TRBJ1-4
CDR3nt: TGCAGCGCACAAACCGGCGGGGAAACCGGTGAAAAACTGTTTTTT
CDR3aa: CSAQTGGETGEKLFF

d_gene: TRBD1
v_gene: TRBV15
abundance: NA
j_gene: TRBJ1-1
CDR3nt: TGTGCCACCAGCGCGGAGGAGGGGGCCGTGAACACTGAAGCTTTCTTT
CDR3aa: CATSAEEGAVNTEAFF

d_gene: NA
v_gene: TRBV4-1
abundance: few
j_gene: TRBJ1-1
CDR3nt: TGCGCCAGCAGTCTGGGCCTCGGACTTGAAGCTTTCTTT
CDR3aa: CASSLGLGLEAFF

d_gene: TRBD2
v_gene: TRBV6-2/TRBV6-3
abundance: few
j_gene: TRBJ2-4
CDR3nt: TGTGCCAGCAGTTACTTAGCGGGAGATTTTGACATTCAGTACTTC
CDR3aa: CASSYLAGDFDIQYF

d_gene: NA
v_gene: TRBV18
abundance: few
j_gene: TRBJ2-1
CDR3nt: TGTGCCAGCTCTCCGGGTATCGGCTCCTACAATGAGCAGTTCTTC
CDR3aa: CASSPGIGSYNEQFF

d_gene: NA
v_gene: TRBV12-3/TRBV12-4
abundance: NA
j_gene: TRBJ1-5
CDR3nt: TGTGCCAGCAGTTTAGGGGGACGAGGACCCCAGCATTTT
CDR3aa: CASSLGGRGPQHF

d_gene: NA
v_gene: TRBV7-9
abundance: few
j_gene: TRBJ2-5
CDR3nt: TGTGCCAGCAGCTTAGAATCTAGTGTCCAAGAGACCCAGTACTTC
CDR3aa: CASSLESSVQETQYF

d_gene: NA
v_gene: TRBV7-6
abundance: NA
j_gene: TRBJ2-7
CDR3nt: TGTGCCAGCAGCTTAAGATGGGACTACGAGCAGTACTTC
CDR3aa: CASSLRWDYEQYF

d_gene: NA
v_gene: TRBV20-1
abundance: few
j_gene: TRBJ2-1
CDR3nt: TGCAGTGCTGACCTCACTGGGGGGGGCCACGACAATGAGCAGTTCTTC
CDR3aa: CSADLTGGGHDNEQFF

d_gene: NA
v_gene: TRBV7-9
abundance: few
j_gene: TRBJ1-1
CDR3nt: TGTGCCAGCAGCTTATTGTCGGGTGAGACTGAAGCTTTCTTT
CDR3aa: CASSLLSGETEAFF

d_gene: TRBD1
v_gene: TRBV4-1
abundance: NA
j_gene: TRBJ2-5
CDR3nt: TGCGCCAGCAGCCAAGTGAACAGGGGGGAGACCCAGTACTTC
CDR3aa: CASSQVNRGETQYF

d_gene: TRBD1
v_gene: TRBV27
abundance: NA
j_gene: TRBJ2-6
CDR3nt: TGTGCCAGCAGACACGGGACAGGGATTGGTGGGGCCAACGTCCTGACTTTC
CDR3aa: CASRHGTGIGGANVLTF

d_gene: TRBD2
v_gene: TRBV7-3
abundance: few
j_gene: TRBJ2-3
CDR3nt: TGTGCCAGCAGCCGTGCGGGGGGAACGCAGTATTTT
CDR3aa: CASSRAGGTQYF